This T cell receptor beta chain derives from a study of shared T cell receptors in the human thymus. Germline CDR1 and CDR2: MNHEY and SMNVEV (reference sequence). The CDR3 totals 13 residues. V was clipped by 9 bases and J by 1 base, with 13 bases between them. The method was immunoSEQ multiplex PCR; TCRdb's version includes in-frame clones alone and lacks a portion of them. The data show 720,000 or so clones, with roughly 85% seen just once and around 0.01% held by the top ten. This sample was also put to use in a study of human thymus T cells.

The sample was thymocytes. This rearrangement joins TRBV27 to TRBJ2-7; TRBD1 is a possible D gene (6 bases). The clonotype was recovered from a girl under three years old with a congenital heart defect. In DNA, the CDR3 is TGTGCCAGTAAGCCGGACAGTTCCTACGAGCAGTACTTC. As protein: CASKPDSSYEQYF.